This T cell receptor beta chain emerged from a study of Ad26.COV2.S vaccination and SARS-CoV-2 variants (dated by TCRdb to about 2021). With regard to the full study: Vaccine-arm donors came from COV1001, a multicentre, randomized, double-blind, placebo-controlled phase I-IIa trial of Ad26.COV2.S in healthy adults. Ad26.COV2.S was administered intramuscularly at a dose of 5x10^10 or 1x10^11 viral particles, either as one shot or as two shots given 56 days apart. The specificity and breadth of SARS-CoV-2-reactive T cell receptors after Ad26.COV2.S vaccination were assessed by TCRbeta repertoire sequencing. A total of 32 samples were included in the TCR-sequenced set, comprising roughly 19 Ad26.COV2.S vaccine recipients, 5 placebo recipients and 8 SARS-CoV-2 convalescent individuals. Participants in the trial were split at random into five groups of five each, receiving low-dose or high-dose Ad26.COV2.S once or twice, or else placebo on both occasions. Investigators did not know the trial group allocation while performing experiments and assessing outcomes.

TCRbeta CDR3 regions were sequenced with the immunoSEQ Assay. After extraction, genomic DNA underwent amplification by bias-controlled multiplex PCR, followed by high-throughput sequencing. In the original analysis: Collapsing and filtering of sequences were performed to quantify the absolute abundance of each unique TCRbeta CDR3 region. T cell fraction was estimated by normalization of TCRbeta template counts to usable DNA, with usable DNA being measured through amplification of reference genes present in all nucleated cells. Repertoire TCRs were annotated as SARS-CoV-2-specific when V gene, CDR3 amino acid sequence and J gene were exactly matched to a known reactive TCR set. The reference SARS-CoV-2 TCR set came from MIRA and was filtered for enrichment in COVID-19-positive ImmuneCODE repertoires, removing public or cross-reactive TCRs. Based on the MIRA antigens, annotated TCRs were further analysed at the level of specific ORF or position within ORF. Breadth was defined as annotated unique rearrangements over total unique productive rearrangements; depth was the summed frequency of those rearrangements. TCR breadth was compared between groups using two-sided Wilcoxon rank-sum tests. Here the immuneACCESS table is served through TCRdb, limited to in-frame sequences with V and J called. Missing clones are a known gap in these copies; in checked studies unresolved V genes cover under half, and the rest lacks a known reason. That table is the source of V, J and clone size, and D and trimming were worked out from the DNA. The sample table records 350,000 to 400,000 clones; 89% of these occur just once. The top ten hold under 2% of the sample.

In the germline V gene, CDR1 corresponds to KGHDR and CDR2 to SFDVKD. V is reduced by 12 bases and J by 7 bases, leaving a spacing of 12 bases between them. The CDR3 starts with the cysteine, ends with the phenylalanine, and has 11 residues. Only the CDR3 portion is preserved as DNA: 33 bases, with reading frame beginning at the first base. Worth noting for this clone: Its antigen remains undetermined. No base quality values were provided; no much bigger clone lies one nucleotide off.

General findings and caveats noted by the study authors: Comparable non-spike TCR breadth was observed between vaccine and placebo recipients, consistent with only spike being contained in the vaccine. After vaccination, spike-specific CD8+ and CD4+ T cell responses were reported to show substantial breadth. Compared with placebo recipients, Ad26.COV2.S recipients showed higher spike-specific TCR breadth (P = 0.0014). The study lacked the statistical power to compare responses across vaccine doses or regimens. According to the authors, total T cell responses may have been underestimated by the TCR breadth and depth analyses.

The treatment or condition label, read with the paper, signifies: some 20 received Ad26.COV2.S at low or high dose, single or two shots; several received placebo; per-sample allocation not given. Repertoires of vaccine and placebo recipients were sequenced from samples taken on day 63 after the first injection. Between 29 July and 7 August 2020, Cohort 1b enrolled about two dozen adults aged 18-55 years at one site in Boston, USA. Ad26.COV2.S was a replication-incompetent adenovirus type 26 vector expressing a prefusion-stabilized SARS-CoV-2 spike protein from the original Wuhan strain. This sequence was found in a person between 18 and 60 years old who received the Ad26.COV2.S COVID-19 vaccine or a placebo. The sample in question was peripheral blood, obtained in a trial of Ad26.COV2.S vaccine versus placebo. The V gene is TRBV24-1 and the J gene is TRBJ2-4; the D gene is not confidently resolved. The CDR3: CAPSPQNIQYF. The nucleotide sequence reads TGTGCCCCGTCCCCCCAGAACATTCAGTACTTC.